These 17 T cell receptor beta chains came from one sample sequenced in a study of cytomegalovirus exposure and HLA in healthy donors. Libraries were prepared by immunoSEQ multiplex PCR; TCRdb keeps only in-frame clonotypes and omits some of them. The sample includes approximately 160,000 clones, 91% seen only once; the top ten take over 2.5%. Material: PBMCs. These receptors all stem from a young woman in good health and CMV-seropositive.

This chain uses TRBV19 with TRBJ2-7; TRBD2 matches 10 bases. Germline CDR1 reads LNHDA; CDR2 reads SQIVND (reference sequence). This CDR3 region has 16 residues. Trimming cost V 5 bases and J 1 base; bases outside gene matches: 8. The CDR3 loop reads CASSFASGRGSYEQYF. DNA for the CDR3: TGTGCCAGTAGTTTTGCTAGCGGGAGAGGGTCCTACGAGCAGTACTTC. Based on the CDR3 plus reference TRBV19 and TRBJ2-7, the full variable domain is DGGITQSPKYLFRKEGQNVTLSCEQNLNHDAMYWYRQDPGQGLRLIYYSQIVNDFQKGDIAEGYSVSREKKESFPLTVTSAQKNPTAFYLCASSFASGRGSYEQYFGPGTRLTVT.

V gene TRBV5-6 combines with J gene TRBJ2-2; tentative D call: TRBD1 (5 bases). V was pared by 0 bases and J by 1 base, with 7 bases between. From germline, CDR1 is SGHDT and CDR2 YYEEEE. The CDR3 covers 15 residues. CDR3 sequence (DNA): TGTGCCAGCAGCTTGGTCGGACAGAACACCGGGGAGCTGTTTTTT. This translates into CASSLVGQNTGELFF.

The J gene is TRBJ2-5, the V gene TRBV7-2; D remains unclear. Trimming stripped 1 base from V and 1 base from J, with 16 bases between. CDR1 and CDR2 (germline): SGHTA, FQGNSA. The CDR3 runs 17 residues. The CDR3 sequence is CASSLDIQIFSQETQYF. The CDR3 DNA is TGTGCCAGCAGCTTAGACATTCAGATTTTCTCCCAAGAGACCCAGTACTTC.

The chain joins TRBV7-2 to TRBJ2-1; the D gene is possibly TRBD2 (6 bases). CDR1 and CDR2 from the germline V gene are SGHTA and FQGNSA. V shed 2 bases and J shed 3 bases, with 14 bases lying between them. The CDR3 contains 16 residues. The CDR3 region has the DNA TGTGCCAGCAGCTTAAAAAGCGGGTCCGACTACAATGAGCAGTTCTTC. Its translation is CASSLKSGSDYNEQFF.

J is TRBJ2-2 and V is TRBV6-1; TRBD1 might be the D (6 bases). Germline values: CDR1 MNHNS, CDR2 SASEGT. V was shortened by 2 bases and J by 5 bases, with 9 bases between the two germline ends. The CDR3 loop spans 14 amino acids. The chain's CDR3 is CASSEKGGTGELFF. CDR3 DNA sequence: TGTGCCAGCAGTGAAAAAGGGGGTACCGGGGAGCTGTTTTTT.

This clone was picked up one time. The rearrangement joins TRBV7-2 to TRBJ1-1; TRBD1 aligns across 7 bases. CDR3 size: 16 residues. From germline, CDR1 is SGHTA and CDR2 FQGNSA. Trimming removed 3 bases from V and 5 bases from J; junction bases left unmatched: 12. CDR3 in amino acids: CASSFAGTAVRTEAFF. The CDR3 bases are TGTGCCAGCAGCTTTGCTGGGACAGCCGTACGGACTGAAGCTTTCTTT.

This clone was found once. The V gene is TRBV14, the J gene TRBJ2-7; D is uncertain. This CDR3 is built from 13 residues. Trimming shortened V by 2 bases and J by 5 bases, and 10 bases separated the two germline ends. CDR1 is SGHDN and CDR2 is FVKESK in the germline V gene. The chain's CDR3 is CASSQRRVDEQYF. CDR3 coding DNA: TGTGCCAGCAGCCAAAGACGGGTCGACGAGCAGTACTTC. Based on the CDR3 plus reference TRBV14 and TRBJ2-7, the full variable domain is EAGVTQFPSHSVIEKGQTVTLRCDPISGHDNLYWYRRVMGKEIKFLLHFVKESKQDESGMPNNRFLAERTGGTYSTLKVQPAELEDSGVYFCASSQRRVDEQYFGPGTRLTVT.

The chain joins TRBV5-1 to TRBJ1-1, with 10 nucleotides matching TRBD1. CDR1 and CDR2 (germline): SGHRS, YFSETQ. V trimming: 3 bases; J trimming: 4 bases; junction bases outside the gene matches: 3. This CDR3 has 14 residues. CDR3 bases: TGCGCCAGCAGCTCGGGACAGGGGTCCACTGAAGCTTTCTTT. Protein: CASSSGQGSTEAFF.

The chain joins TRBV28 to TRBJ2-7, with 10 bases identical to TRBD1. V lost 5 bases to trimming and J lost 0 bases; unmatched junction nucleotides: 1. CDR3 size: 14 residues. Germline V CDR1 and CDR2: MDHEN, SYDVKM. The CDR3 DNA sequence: TGTGCCAGCAGTAGGACAGGGGGCTCCTACGAGCAGTACTTC. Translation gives CASSRTGGSYEQYF.

CDR3 residues: CASSPGQLWQPQHF. The CDR3 coding sequence is TGTGCCAGCTCACCAGGACAGCTCTGGCAGCCCCAGCATTTT. This sequence joins TRBV18 and TRBJ1-5; tentative D call: TRBD1 (6 bases). The CDR3 totals 14 residues. From germline, CDR1 is KGHSH and CDR2 LQKENI. The V gene lost 2 bases and the J gene lost 7 bases, with 12 bases spanning the gap.

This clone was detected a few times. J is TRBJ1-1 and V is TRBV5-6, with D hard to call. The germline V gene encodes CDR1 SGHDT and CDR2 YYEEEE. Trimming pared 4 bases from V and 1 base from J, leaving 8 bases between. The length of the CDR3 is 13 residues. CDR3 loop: CASSQTGNTEAFF. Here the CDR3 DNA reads TGTGCCAGCAGCCAGACGGGGAACACTGAAGCTTTCTTT. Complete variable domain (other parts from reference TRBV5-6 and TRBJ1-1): DAGVTQSPTHLIKTRGQQVTLRCSPKSGHDTVSWYQQALGQGPQFIFQYYEEEERQRGNFPDRFSGHQFPNYSSELNVNALLLGDSALYLCASSQTGNTEAFFGQGTRLTVV.

CDR3 DNA sequence: TGTGCCAGCAGCTTCAGGGCTACGCTGAATTTCTATGGCTACACCTTC. Protein: CASSFRATLNFYGYTF. This chain links TRBV5-6 with TRBJ1-2, with D maybe TRBD1 (5 bases). The CDR3 sequence is 16 residues long. Looked up from germline, CDR1 is SGHDT and CDR2 is YYEEEE. The V gene lost 2 bases and the J gene lost 4 bases, with 18 bases spanning the gap. Combining the CDR3 with reference TRBV5-6 and TRBJ1-2 gives the whole variable domain DAGVTQSPTHLIKTRGQQVTLRCSPKSGHDTVSWYQQALGQGPQFIFQYYEEEERQRGNFPDRFSGHQFPNYSSELNVNALLLGDSALYLCASSFRATLNFYGYTFGSGTRLTVV.

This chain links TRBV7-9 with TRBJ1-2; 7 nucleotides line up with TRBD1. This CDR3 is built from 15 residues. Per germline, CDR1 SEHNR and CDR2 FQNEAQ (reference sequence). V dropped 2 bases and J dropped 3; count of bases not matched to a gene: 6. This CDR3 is CASSLRDSGYYGYTF. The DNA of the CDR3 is TGTGCCAGCAGCTTAAGGGACAGTGGATACTATGGCTACACCTTC.

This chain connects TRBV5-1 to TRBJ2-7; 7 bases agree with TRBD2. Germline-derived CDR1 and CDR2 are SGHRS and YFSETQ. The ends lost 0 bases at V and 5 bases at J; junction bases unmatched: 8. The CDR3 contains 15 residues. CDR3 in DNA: TGCGCCAGCAGCTTGGTTAGGGGAGGGCTGAACGAGCAGTACTTC. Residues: CASSLVRGGLNEQYF.

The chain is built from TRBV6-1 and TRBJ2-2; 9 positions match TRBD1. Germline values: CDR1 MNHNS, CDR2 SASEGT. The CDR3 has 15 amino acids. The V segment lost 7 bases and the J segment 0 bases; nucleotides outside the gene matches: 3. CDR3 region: CASTRDRANTGELFF. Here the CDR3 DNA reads TGTGCCAGCACCCGGGACAGGGCGAACACCGGGGAGCTGTTTTTT.

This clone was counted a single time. CDR3 protein: CSVLLAGENTGELFF. As DNA, the CDR3 is TGCAGCGTTCTTCTAGCGGGAGAGAACACCGGGGAGCTGTTTTTT. The rearrangement joins TRBV29-1 to TRBJ2-2; 10 bases map to TRBD2. The trim removed 5 bases at V and 1 base at J, leaving 4 bases unmatched. The CDR3 has 15 amino acids. Germline V gene lookup returns CDR1 SQVTM and CDR2 ANQGSEA.

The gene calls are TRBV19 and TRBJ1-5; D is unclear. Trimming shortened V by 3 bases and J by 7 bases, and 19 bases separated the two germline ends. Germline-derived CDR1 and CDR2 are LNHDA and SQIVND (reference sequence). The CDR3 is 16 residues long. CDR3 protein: CASSIPPSTTGQPQHF. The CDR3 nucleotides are TGTGCCAGTAGTATCCCGCCCTCGACAACGGGACAGCCCCAGCATTTT. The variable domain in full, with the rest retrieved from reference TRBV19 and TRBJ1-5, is DGGITQSPKYLFRKEGQNVTLSCEQNLNHDAMYWYRQDPGQGLRLIYYSQIVNDFQKGDIAEGYSVSREKKESFPLTVTSAQKNPTAFYLCASSIPPSTTGQPQHFGDGTRLSIL.